A selection of T cell receptor beta chains follows, all from one sample in a study of OX40 agonist ivuxolimab in advanced cancers. TCRdb's table, derived via immunoSEQ multiplex PCR, lists solely in-frame clones and lacks some. The table shows tens of thousands of clones, with over 75% occurring only once. The material sequenced was CD4+ or CD8+ T cells sorted from blood, taken in a trial of the OX40 agonist ivuxolimab. Receptors originate from an adult with an advanced solid tumor such as melanoma, head and neck, liver or kidney cancer. Each CDR3 is given with its conserved first and last residue. Fields, in order: J gene, clone size, D gene, V gene, CDR3 protein, CDR3 DNA. The D gene is left open where the match is weak. Some rows mark clone size as missing; the rest say once, few, many or name a class of expanded clone.

TRBJ2-5,once,-,TRBV21-1,CASSKADRDQETQYF,TGTGCCAGCAGCAAAGCTGACAGGGACCAAGAGACCCAGTACTTC
TRBJ2-1,-,-,TRBV5-1,CASSLNGFDEQFF,TGCGCCAGCAGCTTAAATGGTTTCGATGAGCAGTTCTTC
TRBJ2-7,-,TRBD2,TRBV5-1,CASSLGSGRADEQYF,TGCGCCAGCAGCTTGGGTAGCGGGAGGGCCGACGAGCAGTACTTC
TRBJ2-3,-,-,TRBV7-7,CASSLGRADTQYF,TGTGCTAGCAGCTTAGGCCGCGCAGATACGCAGTATTTT
TRBJ2-3,-,TRBD2,TRBV28,CASTSGRATDTQYF,TGTGCCAGTACTAGCGGGAGGGCCACAGATACGCAGTATTTT
TRBJ2-7,-,TRBD1,TRBV5-4,CASSYGTGTGGTYEQYF,TGTGCCAGCAGCTACGGAACCGGGACAGGTGGGACCTACGAGCAGTACTTC
TRBJ1-2,-,TRBD1,TRBV6-5,CASSYSAGGIYGYTF,TGTGCCAGCAGTTACTCTGCAGGGGGCATCTATGGCTACACCTTC
TRBJ2-7,-,-,TRBV7-9,CASSRQKGGLTVYEQYF,TGTGCCAGCAGCCGCCAAAAAGGGGGTTTGACGGTCTACGAGCAGTACTTC
TRBJ1-2,-,TRBD1,TRBV6-4,CASSEGGPNYGYTF,TGTGCCAGCAGCGAAGGGGGCCCTAACTATGGCTACACCTTC
TRBJ2-7,-,TRBD1,TRBV11-3,CASSLGGTGNYEQYF,TGTGCCAGCAGCTTAGGTGGGACAGGGAACTACGAGCAGTACTTC
TRBJ2-3,-,-,TRBV28,CASHQPGGRTDTQYF,TGTGCCAGCCACCAACCAGGTGGCAGGACAGATACGCAGTATTTT
TRBJ2-1,few,TRBD2,TRBV18,CASSPGLANEQFF,TGTGCCAGCTCACCAGGACTAGCAAATGAGCAGTTCTTC
TRBJ2-7,-,TRBD1,TRBV5-1,CASSYWTGDYEQYF,TGCGCCAGCAGCTACTGGACAGGGGACTACGAGCAGTACTTC
TRBJ2-5,-,-,TRBV11-2,CASSLRLGGQETQYF,TGTGCCAGCAGCTTGCGACTAGGTGGTCAAGAGACCCAGTACTTC
TRBJ1-2,-,TRBD1,TRBV11-3,CASSPRGSDYGYTF,TGTGCCAGCAGCCCCAGGGGGTCGGACTATGGCTACACCTTC
TRBJ2-7,-,TRBD2,TRBV7-6,CASSAFGGGPGEQYF,TGTGCCAGCAGCGCCTTTGGGGGAGGGCCTGGGGAGCAGTACTTC
TRBJ1-1,-,TRBD1,TRBV11-2,CASSSTGGNTEAFF,TGTGCCAGCAGCTCGACAGGGGGGAACACTGAAGCTTTCTTT
TRBJ2-5,-,-,TRBV7-9,CASGFAQETQYF,TGTGCCAGCGGGTTCGCGCAAGAGACCCAGTACTTC
TRBJ1-1,-,-,TRBV5-6,CASSLLMGTNTEAFF,TGTGCCAGCAGCTTATTAATGGGGACGAACACTGAAGCTTTCTTT
TRBJ2-2,-,-,TRBV5-8,CASSLLGLHTGELFF,TGTGCCAGCAGCTTGTTAGGACTACACACCGGGGAGCTGTTTTTT
TRBJ2-1,-,TRBD2,TRBV10-2,CASSEGLAGGEQFF,TGCGCCAGCAGTGAGGGACTAGCGGGAGGTGAGCAGTTCTTC
TRBJ2-7,few,-,TRBV6-1,CASSENRDVGSYEQYF,TGTGCCAGCAGTGAGAACCGGGACGTAGGTTCCTACGAGCAGTACTTC
TRBJ2-3,-,-,TRBV18,CASSLLTGISTDTQYF,TGTGCCAGCTCACTGCTAACGGGGATAAGCACAGATACGCAGTATTTT
TRBJ1-2,-,-,TRBV5-1,CASSPEGGGNYGYTF,TGCGCCAGCAGCCCCGAGGGTGGGGGCAACTATGGCTACACCTTC
TRBJ2-2,-,-,TRBV5-1,CASSLAGPRTGELFF,TGCGCCAGCAGCTTGGCCGGGCCTAGAACCGGGGAGCTGTTTTTT
TRBJ1-6,-,TRBD1,TRBV25-1,CASRWTGLNSPLHF,TGTGCCAGCAGATGGACAGGACTCAATTCACCCCTCCACTTT
TRBJ2-2,-,-,TRBV19,CASSISGELFF,TGTGCCAGTAGTATCTCTGGGGAGCTGTTTTTT